The source of this T cell receptor (beta chain) is a study of T cells after yellow fever vaccination. TCRdb called the 5' RACE reads again in MiXCR, with one record for every CDR3 protein. Among nearly 350,000 distinct CDR3 sequences, 7% to 10% were seen once, and the ten largest hold roughly 18%. Germline CDR1 is KGHSH and CDR2 is LQKENI. Between the trimmed V and J ends, which lost 6 bases and 2 bases, there was a span of 11 bases. This CDR3 is built from 13 residues. The sample was PBMCs, taken 45 days after the first yellow fever vaccination. The rearrangement uses TRBV18 and TRBJ2-7; D possibly corresponds to TRBD2 (5 bases). The receptor comes from a man aged 18 to 29 who received the YFV17D yellow fever vaccine. The CDR3 spells CASSGELAYEQYV. The CDR3 DNA reads TGTGCCAGCTCCGGGGAATTGGCCTACGAGCAGTACGTC.